This T cell receptor (beta chain) was found in a study of blood T cells in healthy people across ages. Isolation per sample recovered at least 7 million PBMCs. This CDR3 has 16 amino acids. Then a second PCR, running roughly 6 to 12 cycles, was carried out with a sample-barcoded 5' primer and a J-beta primer mix. TCRdb independently ran MiXCR on the 5' RACE reads; one entry per CDR3 protein. The table lists roughly 830,000 distinct CDR3 sequences, approximately 65% of them singletons. Study-level results: Higher diversity and more naive CD4+ cells were features of long-lived donors, compared to aged donors. The percentage of naive T cells correlated strongly with TCR beta diversity. Unsorted PBMCs blocked a conclusive comparison of naive and antigen-experienced cells.

About this clonotype itself: What it binds is not known.

Sequencing was done on a sample of blood. V usage is TRBV21-1 and J usage is TRBJ2-2; TRBD2 was called by the table and not checked on the DNA. TRBV21-1 is assigned pseudogene status. This receptor was identified in a young man in good health. The CDR3 reads CASSKGTSGSPGELFF. Here the CDR3 DNA reads TGTGCCAGCAGCAAAGGGACTAGCGGGAGCCCCGGGGAGCTGTTTTTT.